The rows below give T cell receptor beta chains drawn from one sample of a study of T cell responses to AZD1222 COVID-19 vaccine. Using immunoSEQ multiplex PCR, the repertoire was profiled, and TCRdb retains in-frame clones only, with some absent. The table includes 150,000 to 200,000 clones, around 93% detected once. Sample: peripheral blood, taken on day 0 of AZD1222 vaccination. Source of these receptors: an adult in good health. CDR3s include the opening cysteine and the closing phenylalanine or tryptophan. A D gene is named only where the DNA matches it firmly. The listing skips clone size in some rows; elsewhere it reads once, few, many or a size class.

DNA: TGCGCCAGCAGCTCCGGGACAGCCGGCACTGAAGCTTTCTTT
CDR3: CASSSGTAGTEAFF
length: 14
J: TRBJ1-1
D: TRBD1
size: -
V: TRBV5-1

DNA: TGTGCCAGCAGCTCTCCCAGTGGGACTAGCGGATCCTACAATGAGCAGTTCTTC
CDR3: CASSSPSGTSGSYNEQFF
length: 18
J: TRBJ2-1
D: TRBD2
size: -
V: TRBV11-3

DNA: TGTGCCAGCAGCGGCCTCGGGACAGCTGGTTACTCACCCCTCCACTTT
CDR3: CASSGLGTAGYSPLHF
length: 16
J: TRBJ1-6
D: TRBD1
size: -
V: TRBV9

DNA: TGTGCCTGGGTGCCGATACAGGGCGCTGAAGCTTTCTTT
CDR3: CAWVPIQGAEAFF
length: 13
J: TRBJ1-1
D: -
size: -
V: TRBV30

DNA: TGTGCCAGCAGCTTATCATGGGACGAGCAGTTCTTC
CDR3: CASSLSWDEQFF
length: 12
J: TRBJ2-1
D: -
size: -
V: TRBV11-3

DNA: TGTGCCATCAGCACAGGGAGGGAGCAGTACTTC
CDR3: CAISTGREQYF
length: 11
J: TRBJ2-7
D: -
size: -
V: TRBV10-3

DNA: TGCGCCAGCGGACTTAACCATACACCCCTCCACTTT
CDR3: CASGLNHTPLHF
length: 12
J: TRBJ1-6
D: -
size: -
V: TRBV10-1

DNA: TGTGCCGCCCAAAGAACAGGTCCTTCCTCTGGAAACACCATATATTTT
CDR3: CAAQRTGPSSGNTIYF
length: 16
J: TRBJ1-3
D: -
size: -
V: TRBV10-3

DNA: TGTGCCAGCAGCCAACCCGGACAGGGGGCCTACGAGCAGTACTTC
CDR3: CASSQPGQGAYEQYF
length: 15
J: TRBJ2-7
D: TRBD1
size: -
V: TRBV3-1/TRBV3-2

DNA: TGTGCCAGCAGCCAAACCGGGAGCACAGATACGCAGTATTTT
CDR3: CASSQTGSTDTQYF
length: 14
J: TRBJ2-3
D: -
size: -
V: TRBV3-1/TRBV3-2

DNA: TGTGCCAGCAGCCTTAGGGGGGAGGGCATCCGAGTCTCCTATAATTCACCCCTCCACTTT
CDR3: CASSLRGEGIRVSYNSPLHF
length: 20
J: TRBJ1-6
D: -
size: -
V: TRBV7-3

DNA: TGTGCCAGCTCACGGGGACAGGGTAGCAATCAGCCCCAGCATTTT
CDR3: CASSRGQGSNQPQHF
length: 15
J: TRBJ1-5
D: TRBD1
size: once
V: TRBV18

DNA: TGTGCCAGCAGTCCCCCGGGTCCCCACCGGGAGACCCAGTACTTC
CDR3: CASSPPGPHRETQYF
length: 15
J: TRBJ2-5
D: -
size: once
V: TRBV28

DNA: TGTGCAGCCGCTGGGAACGTTAACTATGGCTACACCTTC
CDR3: CAAAGNVNYGYTF
length: 13
J: TRBJ1-2
D: -
size: -
V: TRBV10-3

DNA: TGTGCCAGCAGCTTAGCGGGGACGGTCCCTAATGAAAAACTGTTTTTT
CDR3: CASSLAGTVPNEKLFF
length: 16
J: TRBJ1-4
D: -
size: -
V: TRBV7-6

DNA: TGTGCCAGCAGCTTGACAGGAAACACCATATATTTT
CDR3: CASSLTGNTIYF
length: 12
J: TRBJ1-3
D: -
size: -
V: TRBV7-9

DNA: TGTGCCGGAAAGACAGGGGGGGGGAATCAGCCCCAGCATTTT
CDR3: CAGKTGGGNQPQHF
length: 14
J: TRBJ1-5
D: TRBD1
size: -
V: TRBV6-6

DNA: TGTGCCAGCCTTGCGAAGCCCCAGCATTTT
CDR3: CASLAKPQHF
length: 10
J: TRBJ1-5
D: -
size: many
V: TRBV21-1

DNA: TGTGCCAGCAGCACCGCAGGGACACGGGCCGGGGAGCTGTTTTTT
CDR3: CASSTAGTRAGELFF
length: 15
J: TRBJ2-2
D: -
size: once
V: TRBV21-1

DNA: TGCGCCAGCAGCCAAGTAGGGAATCAGCCCCAGCATTTT
CDR3: CASSQVGNQPQHF
length: 13
J: TRBJ1-5
D: -
size: -
V: TRBV4-1

DNA: TGTGCCAGCAGCTTTGTCGGGCCATCAATGTACGAGCAGTACTTC
CDR3: CASSFVGPSMYEQYF
length: 15
J: TRBJ2-7
D: -
size: -
V: TRBV5-6

DNA: TGTGCCAGCAGCTTGGTAGCAGGAGAGGAAGAGACCCAGTACTTC
CDR3: CASSLVAGEEETQYF
length: 15
J: TRBJ2-5
D: -
size: -
V: TRBV5-5

DNA: TGTGCCAGCACCGCGACAGTCGTAGCCGGGGAGCTGTTTTTT
CDR3: CASTATVVAGELFF
length: 14
J: TRBJ2-2
D: -
size: -
V: TRBV11-2

DNA: TGTGCCATATCTACAGGGGCGGATCAGCCCCAGCATTTT
CDR3: CAISTGADQPQHF
length: 13
J: TRBJ1-5
D: TRBD1
size: -
V: TRBV10-3

DNA: TGTGCCAGCAAGATGAGGATTTCCACGGATTCACCCCTCCACTTT
CDR3: CASKMRISTDSPLHF
length: 15
J: TRBJ1-6
D: -
size: -
V: TRBV6-5

DNA: TGTGCCAGCAGCTCGACGGAGACAGGCTATGGCTACACCTTC
CDR3: CASSSTETGYGYTF
length: 14
J: TRBJ1-2
D: -
size: -
V: TRBV7-9

DNA: TGTGCCATCAGTGAGCGGGGTCCCCTAAACACTGAAGCTTTCTTT
CDR3: CAISERGPLNTEAFF
length: 15
J: TRBJ1-1
D: -
size: -
V: TRBV10-3

DNA: TGTGCCAGCAGCTTGGTAGGGGGCGCGCAGACCCAGTACTTC
CDR3: CASSLVGGAQTQYF
length: 14
J: TRBJ2-5
D: TRBD1
size: -
V: TRBV5-4

DNA: TGTGCCAGCATTTCCCCTCCGGGGGGGATGAACACTGAAGCTTTCTTT
CDR3: CASISPPGGMNTEAFF
length: 16
J: TRBJ1-1
D: -
size: -
V: TRBV28

DNA: TGTGCCAGCTCAAGGGACAGCGGGCCCCCTGGTCCTTTAGCCTTC
CDR3: CASSRDSGPPGPLAF
length: 15
J: TRBJ1-2
D: TRBD1
size: -
V: TRBV18

DNA: TGTGCCATCAGTTTTTCCCAGGAGCAGTTCTTC
CDR3: CAISFSQEQFF
length: 11
J: TRBJ2-1
D: -
size: -
V: TRBV10-3

DNA: TGTGCCAGCAGCACTGGGGACAGGGGGCGTCAAAAACTGTTTTTT
CDR3: CASSTGDRGRQKLFF
length: 15
J: TRBJ1-4
D: TRBD1
size: once
V: TRBV7-9

DNA: TGTGCCTGGACCGGCGGGAGGGCCAATGAGCAGTTCTTC
CDR3: CAWTGGRANEQFF
length: 13
J: TRBJ2-1
D: TRBD2
size: -
V: TRBV30

DNA: TGTGCCAGCAGATGGGGCTGGATAGGGCGACCGGGACAGGGATGTTATGGCTACACCTTC
CDR3: CASRWGWIGRPGQGCYGYTF
length: 20
J: TRBJ1-2
D: TRBD1
size: -
V: TRBV6-4

DNA: TGTGCCAGCAGTCCAGGGGTGGGTTCCTATAATTCACCCCTCCACTTT
CDR3: CASSPGVGSYNSPLHF
length: 16
J: TRBJ1-6
D: -
size: -
V: TRBV28

DNA: TGTGCTAGTGGCGGGGGGGCGTGGAATGAGCAGTTCTTC
CDR3: CASGGGAWNEQFF
length: 13
J: TRBJ2-1
D: TRBD2
size: -
V: TRBV12-5

DNA: TGTGCCAGCTCGGTGCCCTTGGGGCCCCAGCATTTT
CDR3: CASSVPLGPQHF
length: 12
J: TRBJ1-5
D: -
size: -
V: TRBV18

DNA: TGTGCCAGCAGCTTAATGTCAGGGGGTAAGAGCCCTACCTACAATGAGCAGTTCTTC
CDR3: CASSLMSGGKSPTYNEQFF
length: 19
J: TRBJ2-1
D: TRBD1
size: -
V: TRBV7-2

DNA: TGTGCCAGCAGCGTAGGGGTAAATGAAAAACTGTTTTTT
CDR3: CASSVGVNEKLFF
length: 13
J: TRBJ1-4
D: -
size: -
V: TRBV9

DNA: TGTGCCAGCAGCTCCTCTAGGGACGGGGAGGGAGCAGATACGCAGTATTTT
CDR3: CASSSSRDGEGADTQYF
length: 17
J: TRBJ2-3
D: TRBD2
size: once
V: TRBV11-3

DNA: TGTGCCAGCAGCTTTTTTGCCGTTAATGAAAAACTGTTTTTT
CDR3: CASSFFAVNEKLFF
length: 14
J: TRBJ1-4
D: -
size: -
V: TRBV7-9

DNA: TGTGCCAGCAGTTTACACGGGAACACTGAAGCTTTCTTT
CDR3: CASSLHGNTEAFF
length: 13
J: TRBJ1-1
D: -
size: -
V: TRBV12-3/TRBV12-4

DNA: TGTGCCAGCACTGCAGGGGGGGCGCGGGGAGATACGCAGTATTTT
CDR3: CASTAGGARGDTQYF
length: 15
J: TRBJ2-3
D: -
size: -
V: TRBV28

DNA: TGTGCCTGGAGTGCGGGGGGGCCTTACGAGCAGTACTTC
CDR3: CAWSAGGPYEQYF
length: 13
J: TRBJ2-7
D: TRBD2
size: -
V: TRBV30

DNA: TGTGCCAGCAGCCAAGAGACAGGGGGCACAGATACGCAGTATTTT
CDR3: CASSQETGGTDTQYF
length: 15
J: TRBJ2-3
D: TRBD1
size: -
V: TRBV3-1/TRBV3-2

DNA: TGCAGCGTTGTAAGTCTATCGAGTGGTGAAGCTTTCTTT
CDR3: CSVVSLSSGEAFF
length: 13
J: TRBJ1-1
D: -
size: -
V: TRBV29-1

DNA: TGTGCCAGCAGCACCCGGACGGGCCAAGAGACCCAGTACTTC
CDR3: CASSTRTGQETQYF
length: 14
J: TRBJ2-5
D: -
size: -
V: TRBV21-1

DNA: TGCGCCAGCAGCACCGGGACAGCCAGCAATCAGCCCCAGCATTTT
CDR3: CASSTGTASNQPQHF
length: 15
J: TRBJ1-5
D: TRBD1
size: once
V: TRBV5-1

DNA: TGTGCCATCCGGAATTTGAGGGGCACCGGGGAGCTGTTTTTT
CDR3: CAIRNLRGTGELFF
length: 14
J: TRBJ2-2
D: -
size: -
V: TRBV7-9

DNA: TGTGCCAGCAGCTCGTCCGACAGGGGAGGTGTGAATGAGCAGTTCTTC
CDR3: CASSSSDRGGVNEQFF
length: 16
J: TRBJ2-1
D: TRBD1
size: -
V: TRBV7-9

DNA: TGTGCCAGCAGCGAGGGACTACGTCGAAACACCATATATTTT
CDR3: CASSEGLRRNTIYF
length: 14
J: TRBJ1-3
D: -
size: -
V: TRBV13

DNA: TGTGCCACCAGCAGCGACAGATGGGACAGCAACTATGGCTACACCTTC
CDR3: CATSSDRWDSNYGYTF
length: 16
J: TRBJ1-2
D: TRBD1
size: -
V: TRBV15

DNA: TGCAGCGTTGAGTCTACGAGTTTCGGCTACACCTTC
CDR3: CSVESTSFGYTF
length: 12
J: TRBJ1-2
D: -
size: -
V: TRBV29-1

DNA: TGTGCCAGTAGTACCCAACAGGGAGGCCAAGCTTTCTTT
CDR3: CASSTQQGGQAFF
length: 13
J: TRBJ1-1
D: -
size: -
V: TRBV19

DNA: TGTGCCAGCAGCTCCTCGGCGGCGCGCAATCAGCCCCAGCATTTT
CDR3: CASSSSAARNQPQHF
length: 15
J: TRBJ1-5
D: -
size: -
V: TRBV27